A selection of T cell receptor beta chains follows, all from one sample in a study of blood T cell repertoires in COVID-19. Here immunoSEQ multiplex PCR was the method, and the copy in TCRdb shows in-frame clones only, minus some. The sample yields around 140,000 clones, around 84% seen once. Sequencing used peripheral blood. The receptors come from a young man with COVID-19, enrolled during active disease. Both conserved end residues are part of each CDR3. The order of the fields is V gene, clone size, J gene, D gene, CDR3 protein, CDR3 DNA. D genes are given only for firm matches. Rows may omit the clone size; those that give it use once, few, many or a size class.

v_call: TRBV4-1
clone_size: NA
j_call: TRBJ2-6
d_call: NA
cdr3_aa: CASSAMRSSGANVLTF
cdr3_nt: TGCGCCAGCAGCGCAATGCGGAGCTCTGGGGCCAACGTCCTGACTTTC

v_call: TRBV30
clone_size: NA
j_call: TRBJ1-1
d_call: NA
cdr3_aa: CAWTPSIRDTEAFF
cdr3_nt: TGTGCCTGGACCCCCTCGATCCGGGACACTGAAGCTTTCTTT

v_call: TRBV3-1/TRBV3-2
clone_size: few
j_call: TRBJ1-2
d_call: TRBD1
cdr3_aa: CASSQLGQLYGYTF
cdr3_nt: TGTGCCAGCAGCCAACTGGGACAGCTCTATGGCTACACCTTC

v_call: TRBV18
clone_size: NA
j_call: TRBJ2-1
d_call: TRBD2
cdr3_aa: CASSPRGGPDNEQFF
cdr3_nt: TGTGCCAGCTCACCAAGGGGAGGGCCGGACAATGAGCAGTTCTTC

v_call: TRBV4-3
clone_size: once
j_call: TRBJ2-3
d_call: TRBD2
cdr3_aa: CASSPGAFSGSGNTQYF
cdr3_nt: TGCGCCAGCAGCCCAGGGGCTTTTAGCGGGAGTGGAAATACGCAGTATTTT

v_call: TRBV4-1
clone_size: few
j_call: TRBJ2-7
d_call: TRBD2
cdr3_aa: CASSQDLAGPKYEQYF
cdr3_nt: TGCGCCAGCAGCCAAGATCTAGCGGGGCCAAAGTACGAGCAGTACTTC

v_call: TRBV18
clone_size: NA
j_call: TRBJ2-7
d_call: TRBD1
cdr3_aa: CASSLDRGASYEQYF
cdr3_nt: TGTGCCAGCTCACTGGACAGGGGGGCCTCCTACGAGCAGTACTTC

v_call: TRBV4-1
clone_size: NA
j_call: TRBJ1-2
d_call: NA
cdr3_aa: CASSQDPSGVQNNYGYTF
cdr3_nt: TGCGCCAGCAGCCAAGATCCTTCGGGGGTCCAAAACAACTATGGCTACACCTTC

v_call: TRBV27
clone_size: NA
j_call: TRBJ2-1
d_call: TRBD1
cdr3_aa: CASRTGPPGHNEQFF
cdr3_nt: TGTGCCAGCAGGACAGGGCCCCCTGGGCACAATGAGCAGTTCTTC

v_call: TRBV20-1
clone_size: NA
j_call: TRBJ1-2
d_call: NA
cdr3_aa: CSAPPGGVLF
cdr3_nt: TGCAGTGCTCCCCCCGGGGGGGTGCTCTTC

v_call: TRBV7-2
clone_size: NA
j_call: TRBJ1-5
d_call: NA
cdr3_aa: CASSLFGRRQPQHF
cdr3_nt: TGTGCCAGCAGCTTATTTGGGAGGCGTCAGCCCCAGCATTTT

v_call: TRBV15
clone_size: NA
j_call: TRBJ2-7
d_call: TRBD2
cdr3_aa: CATSGSSGPSYEQYF
cdr3_nt: TGTGCCACCAGCGGCTCTAGCGGGCCTTCCTACGAGCAGTACTTC

v_call: TRBV30
clone_size: NA
j_call: TRBJ1-3
d_call: TRBD1
cdr3_aa: CAWSLTGAGNTIYF
cdr3_nt: TGTGCCTGGAGTTTGACAGGGGCTGGAAACACCATATATTTT

v_call: TRBV19
clone_size: NA
j_call: TRBJ1-5
d_call: TRBD1
cdr3_aa: CASSKGTGAAQPQHF
cdr3_nt: TGTGCCAGTAGTAAGGGGACAGGGGCAGCTCAGCCCCAGCATTTT

v_call: TRBV27
clone_size: NA
j_call: TRBJ2-7
d_call: NA
cdr3_aa: CASRQEGMGPYEQYF
cdr3_nt: TGTGCCAGCAGACAGGAAGGGATGGGGCCCTACGAGCAGTACTTC

v_call: TRBV11-2
clone_size: NA
j_call: TRBJ2-7
d_call: NA
cdr3_aa: CASSLPPRYEQYF
cdr3_nt: TGTGCCAGCAGCCTCCCCCCCCGCTACGAGCAGTACTTC

v_call: TRBV4-1
clone_size: once
j_call: TRBJ2-3
d_call: NA
cdr3_aa: CASSPRSPLQDTQYF
cdr3_nt: TGCGCCAGCAGCCCACGTTCCCCTCTCCAGGATACGCAGTATTTT

v_call: TRBV9
clone_size: NA
j_call: TRBJ1-5
d_call: TRBD1
cdr3_aa: CASSVAGQDQPQHF
cdr3_nt: TGTGCCAGCAGCGTAGCCGGACAGGATCAGCCCCAGCATTTT

v_call: TRBV7-2
clone_size: NA
j_call: TRBJ2-5
d_call: TRBD2
cdr3_aa: CASSLRLAGGETQYF
cdr3_nt: TGTGCCAGCAGCTTACGGCTAGCGGGAGGAGAGACCCAGTACTTC

v_call: TRBV3-1/TRBV3-2
clone_size: NA
j_call: TRBJ2-3
d_call: TRBD2
cdr3_aa: CASSQGPPQTSGSLPLRPDTQYF
cdr3_nt: TGTGCCAGCAGCCAAGGCCCCCCCCAAACTAGCGGGAGTTTGCCTTTGAGGCCAGATACGCAGTATTTT

v_call: TRBV18
clone_size: once
j_call: TRBJ1-1
d_call: NA
cdr3_aa: CASSPTRGGLGKAEAFF
cdr3_nt: TGTGCCAGCTCACCAACTCGCGGGGGGTTGGGGAAGGCTGAAGCTTTCTTT

v_call: TRBV28
clone_size: NA
j_call: TRBJ1-1
d_call: NA
cdr3_aa: CASSPIRRGGEAFF
cdr3_nt: TGTGCCAGCAGTCCGATCCGCAGGGGTGGTGAAGCTTTCTTT

v_call: TRBV6-5
clone_size: NA
j_call: TRBJ1-1
d_call: NA
cdr3_aa: CASNYPGLPNTEAFF
cdr3_nt: TGTGCCAGCAACTACCCAGGGCTCCCGAACACTGAAGCTTTCTTT

v_call: TRBV9
clone_size: NA
j_call: TRBJ2-3
d_call: TRBD2
cdr3_aa: CASSARSSGTRSTDTQYF
cdr3_nt: TGTGCCAGCAGCGCAAGATCTAGCGGGACTCGTAGCACAGATACGCAGTATTTT

v_call: TRBV4-3
clone_size: NA
j_call: TRBJ2-2
d_call: NA
cdr3_aa: CASSHSRAANTGELFF
cdr3_nt: TGCGCCAGCAGCCACTCGCGGGCAGCGAACACCGGGGAGCTGTTTTTT

v_call: TRBV5-1
clone_size: NA
j_call: TRBJ2-1
d_call: TRBD2
cdr3_aa: CASSPGTSPNNEQFF
cdr3_nt: TGCGCCAGCAGCCCGGGGACTAGCCCAAACAATGAGCAGTTCTTC

v_call: TRBV9
clone_size: NA
j_call: TRBJ2-2
d_call: TRBD1
cdr3_aa: CASSVAGGEAGELFF
cdr3_nt: TGTGCCAGCAGCGTAGCAGGGGGAGAGGCCGGGGAGCTGTTTTTT

v_call: TRBV28
clone_size: NA
j_call: TRBJ2-4
d_call: TRBD1
cdr3_aa: CASSPGTGKVKNIQYF
cdr3_nt: TGTGCCAGCAGTCCTGGGACAGGGAAGGTCAAAAACATTCAGTACTTC

v_call: TRBV10-1
clone_size: NA
j_call: TRBJ2-3
d_call: TRBD2
cdr3_aa: CASSDIAGGNTDTQYF
cdr3_nt: TGCGCCAGCAGTGATATAGCGGGAGGGAACACAGATACGCAGTATTTT

v_call: TRBV5-8
clone_size: few
j_call: TRBJ1-5
d_call: NA
cdr3_aa: CASSLGGPMSQPQHF
cdr3_nt: TGTGCCAGCAGCTTGGGGGGGCCAATGAGTCAGCCCCAGCATTTT

v_call: TRBV28
clone_size: NA
j_call: TRBJ1-4
d_call: TRBD1
cdr3_aa: CASSLGTGTIEKLFF
cdr3_nt: TGTGCCAGCAGTTTAGGGACAGGGACGATCGAAAAACTGTTTTTT

v_call: TRBV10-3
clone_size: few
j_call: TRBJ1-1
d_call: NA
cdr3_aa: CAIRENTGNTEAFF
cdr3_nt: TGTGCCATCAGAGAAAATACAGGGAACACTGAAGCTTTCTTT

v_call: TRBV29-1
clone_size: NA
j_call: TRBJ1-3
d_call: NA
cdr3_aa: CSVGGTRGNTIYF
cdr3_nt: TGCAGCGTTGGCGGGACTCGCGGAAACACCATATATTTT

v_call: TRBV28
clone_size: NA
j_call: TRBJ1-3
d_call: NA
cdr3_aa: CASSLSGVPSGNTIYF
cdr3_nt: TGTGCCAGCAGTTTATCCGGGGTACCCTCTGGAAACACCATATATTTT

v_call: TRBV7-9
clone_size: NA
j_call: TRBJ1-5
d_call: NA
cdr3_aa: CASSRDSGDQPQHF
cdr3_nt: TGTGCCAGCAGCCGCGACTCCGGGGATCAGCCCCAGCATTTT

v_call: TRBV5-4
clone_size: NA
j_call: TRBJ2-1
d_call: TRBD2
cdr3_aa: CASSLAGTSENEQFF
cdr3_nt: TGTGCCAGCAGCTTGGCCGGGACTAGCGAGAATGAGCAGTTCTTC

v_call: TRBV28
clone_size: NA
j_call: TRBJ2-7
d_call: TRBD2
cdr3_aa: CASSLLILAGVFNEQYF
cdr3_nt: TGTGCCAGCAGTTTACTCATACTAGCGGGAGTCTTCAACGAGCAGTACTTC

v_call: TRBV7-2
clone_size: NA
j_call: TRBJ2-7
d_call: NA
cdr3_aa: CASSSTGRVYEQYF
cdr3_nt: TGTGCCAGCAGCTCAACAGGGAGAGTCTACGAGCAGTACTTC

v_call: TRBV27
clone_size: few
j_call: TRBJ1-5
d_call: NA
cdr3_aa: CASSSRVSNQPQHF
cdr3_nt: TGTGCCAGCAGTTCCAGGGTTAGCAATCAGCCCCAGCATTTT

v_call: TRBV28
clone_size: NA
j_call: TRBJ2-7
d_call: TRBD1
cdr3_aa: CASGLGQGDEQYF
cdr3_nt: TGTGCCAGCGGACTCGGACAGGGGGACGAGCAGTACTTC

v_call: TRBV10-3
clone_size: NA
j_call: TRBJ2-7
d_call: TRBD1
cdr3_aa: CAITPAGGSYEQYF
cdr3_nt: TGTGCCATCACCCCCGCAGGGGGCTCCTACGAGCAGTACTTC

v_call: TRBV11-3
clone_size: NA
j_call: TRBJ1-1
d_call: NA
cdr3_aa: CASSLDRKNTEAFF
cdr3_nt: TGTGCCAGCAGCTTAGACAGGAAGAACACTGAAGCTTTCTTT

v_call: TRBV29-1
clone_size: NA
j_call: TRBJ1-2
d_call: NA
cdr3_aa: CSVGQPSYGYTF
cdr3_nt: TGCAGCGTTGGACAGCCCAGCTATGGCTACACCTTC

v_call: TRBV5-4
clone_size: NA
j_call: TRBJ2-7
d_call: NA
cdr3_aa: CASSLRQGPYEQYF
cdr3_nt: TGTGCCAGCAGCTTGAGGCAGGGCCCCTACGAGCAGTACTTC

v_call: TRBV7-9
clone_size: NA
j_call: TRBJ2-7
d_call: TRBD2
cdr3_aa: CASSSRLAGASSYEQYF
cdr3_nt: TGTGCCAGCAGTTCACGACTAGCGGGAGCTAGCTCCTACGAGCAGTACTTC

v_call: TRBV2
clone_size: NA
j_call: TRBJ1-6
d_call: NA
cdr3_aa: CASSEQGSLPLHF
cdr3_nt: TGTGCCAGCAGTGAACAGGGGAGTCTCCCCCTCCACTTT

v_call: TRBV5-1
clone_size: NA
j_call: TRBJ1-2
d_call: TRBD1
cdr3_aa: CASSRDSLYGYTF
cdr3_nt: TGCGCCAGCAGCCGGGACAGTCTCTATGGCTACACCTTC

v_call: TRBV7-9
clone_size: NA
j_call: TRBJ2-3
d_call: TRBD2
cdr3_aa: CASSPAGAPDTQYF
cdr3_nt: TGTGCCAGCAGTCCAGCGGGAGCCCCAGATACGCAGTATTTT

v_call: TRBV19
clone_size: NA
j_call: TRBJ2-4
d_call: NA
cdr3_aa: CASSMPLEIGDIQYF
cdr3_nt: TGTGCCAGTAGTATGCCTCTGGAAATAGGGGACATTCAGTACTTC

v_call: TRBV27
clone_size: NA
j_call: TRBJ2-5
d_call: NA
cdr3_aa: CASSKTRPGETQYF
cdr3_nt: TGTGCCAGCAGTAAGACCCGGCCGGGGGAGACCCAGTACTTC